This T cell receptor beta chain derives from a study of cytomegalovirus exposure and HLA in healthy donors. From germline, CDR1 is SGHDT and CDR2 YYEEEE. Trimming took off 4 bases at V and 7 bases at J, with 23 bases between the two ends. This CDR3 is built from 16 residues. With regard to this clone: Its matching antigen is unknown.

Points from the study as a whole: Later examination showed HLA-associated TCR beta chains had greater clonal expansion than equally common others. A missense variant in DCLRE1C was later tied to TCR beta V- and J-gene trimming. Some TCR beta chains (164 of them) were listed as cytomegalovirus-associated.

The PCR made use of 60 Vbeta and 13 Jbeta primers. Clones were sequenced by immunoSEQ multiplex PCR, and TCRdb holds only the in-frame ones, with some missing. The data contain approximately 100,000 clones, about 80% of them singletons. The clonotype comes from a female donor in good health and CMV-seronegative. The sample taken for sequencing was PBMCs. The chain uses TRBV5-6 and TRBJ1-1; D call uncertain. In DNA, the CDR3 is TGTGCCAGCAGCGATAGGAGGAAGGTCGTATATGTTGAAGCTTTCTTT. This sequence encodes CASSDRRKVVYVEAFF.